Following are 29 T cell receptor beta chains from one sample sequenced in a study of cytomegalovirus exposure and HLA in healthy donors. The PCR was carried out with 60 Vbeta primers and 13 Jbeta primers. Produced via immunoSEQ multiplex PCR; TCRdb's table is partial and in-frame only. The sample has approximately 82,000 clones; 10% are singletons. The sequenced material came from PBMCs. These receptors were taken from a man aged 55 to 69 in good health and CMV-seropositive.

This clone has just a few counts. The chain is built from TRBV6-1 and TRBJ1-2; a weak D match, TRBD1 (6 bases). Germline loops: CDR1 MNHNS, CDR2 SASEGT. The CDR3 covers 15 residues. The ends were cut back, 6 bases at V and 6 bases at J, with 20 bases in the middle. CDR3 bases: TGTGCCAGCAGCCTTGCCGGTTGGACAGTCGATGGCTACACCTTC. Its protein product is CASSLAGWTVDGYTF.

The rearrangement uses TRBV19 and TRBJ2-1; the D is unclear. Germline loops: CDR1 LNHDA, CDR2 SQIVND (reference sequence). V lost 3 bases, J lost 4 bases, and 13 bases lay in between. CDR3 size: 15 residues. In DNA, the CDR3 is TGTGCCAGTAGTATCTGGGCAGATAATTACAATGAGCAGTTCTTC. Its protein product is CASSIWADNYNEQFF.

The sample holds a few counts of this clone. The chain is built from TRBV6-5 and TRBJ2-1; weak D call: TRBD2 (6 bases). The CDR3 sequence is 12 residues long. V was shortened by 5 bases and J by 10 bases, with 12 bases between the two germline ends. The germline V gene encodes CDR1 MNHEY and CDR2 SVGAGI. CDR3 amino acids: CASSNGGWEQFF. The CDR3 bases are TGTGCCAGCAGTAACGGGGGATGGGAGCAGTTCTTC.

In its sample, this clone was seen a few times. This chain links TRBV11-2 with TRBJ1-6, with D hard to call. V was pared by 2 bases and J by 8 bases, with 7 bases between. This CDR3 is 13 amino acids long. Germline assignment: CDR1 SGHAT and CDR2 FQNNGV. The CDR3 region has the DNA TGTGCCAGCAGCTTAACACACGATTCACCCCTCCACTTT. It encodes CASSLTHDSPLHF. Full variable domain (rest looked up from reference TRBV11-2 and TRBJ1-6): EAGVAQSPRYKIIEKRQSVAFWCNPISGHATLYWYQQILGQGPKLLIQFQNNGVVDDSQLPKDRFSAERLKGVDSTLKIQPAKLEDSAVYLCASSLTHDSPLHFGNGTRLTVT.

This clone came up a few times. V usage is TRBV10-1 and J usage is TRBJ2-5; the match to TRBD1 covers 9 bases. The CDR3 length is 15 residues. V shed 4 bases, J shed 1 base, and the junction held 4 bases outside the gene matches. Germline V lookup: CDR1 WNHNN, CDR2 SYGVQD (reference sequence). CDR3 DNA: TGCGCCAGCAGTGCTGGGACAGGGTTCCAAGAGACCCAGTACTTC. Translation: CASSAGTGFQETQYF.

This sequence joins TRBV28 and TRBJ2-5, with 9 bases lining up with TRBD2. Trimming cost V 6 bases and J 0 bases; bases outside gene matches: 11. The CDR3 length is 17 residues. Per germline, CDR1 MDHEN and CDR2 SYDVKM. Here the CDR3 reads CASRGWALAGDQETQYF. The CDR3 region has the DNA TGTGCCAGCAGGGGGTGGGCACTAGCGGGTGACCAAGAGACCCAGTACTTC.

CDR3 region: CASSREDRDATNEKLFF. In DNA form, the CDR3 reads TGTGCCAGCTCCCGCGAGGACAGGGATGCAACTAATGAAAAACTGTTTTTT. The chain has TRBV6-4 and TRBJ1-4, with TRBD1 identical over 8 bases. The CDR3 runs 17 residues. With 8 bases clipped from V and 0 bases from J, the junction kept 11 bases outside the gene matches. CDR1 MRHNA and CDR2 SNTAGT come from the germline V gene.

This clone was seen at least ten times. The chain joins TRBV4-2 to TRBJ1-1; D may be TRBD1 (5 bases). The CDR3 extends over 15 amino acids. The V gene lost 3 bases and the J gene lost 5 bases, with 16 bases spanning the gap. CDR1 and CDR2 from the germline V gene are LGHNA and YNFKEQ. The CDR3 nucleotides read TGTGCCAGCAGCCAGGGTATTGGGGGGGGGACTGAAGCTTTCTTT. Translation: CASSQGIGGGTEAFF.

V usage is TRBV5-1 and J usage is TRBJ1-5; weak D call: TRBD1 (5 bases). Trimming left V 0 bases short and J 5 bases short, with 12 bases between. Germline V gene sequence: CDR1 SGHRS, CDR2 YFSETQ. The CDR3 spans 15 residues. The DNA for the CDR3 is TGCGCCAGCAGCTTGGACGGCGGAGGGGATCAGCCCCAGCATTTT. Protein sequence: CASSLDGGGDQPQHF.

The chain joins TRBV19 to TRBJ1-1, with D perhaps matching TRBD1 (6 bases). From germline, CDR1 is LNHDA and CDR2 SQIVND (reference sequence). V lost 5 bases to trimming and J lost 2 bases, with 12 bases between them. CDR3 length equals 14 residues. CDR3 region: CASSVGQPNTEAFF. CDR3 in DNA: TGTGCCAGTAGTGTCGGACAGCCCAACACTGAAGCTTTCTTT.

This clone was observed a few times. V usage is TRBV5-1 and J usage is TRBJ1-1, with D hard to call. CDR3 length equals 15 residues. V was clipped by 1 base and J by 3 bases, with 13 bases between them. CDR1 SGHRS and CDR2 YFSETQ come from the germline V gene. The CDR3 loop is CASSLSGQPYTEAFF. The CDR3 nucleotides are TGCGCCAGCAGCTTGAGTGGGCAGCCATACACTGAAGCTTTCTTT.

A few counts support this clone. The chain couples TRBV30 to TRBJ1-1; a possible D gene is TRBD1 (5 bases). The CDR3 has 13 residues. V shed 0 bases and J shed 6 bases, with 11 bases lying between them. Germline CDR1 GTSNPN, CDR2 SVGIG (reference sequence). CDR3 loop: CAWSVRGTAEAFF. Here the CDR3 DNA reads TGTGCCTGGAGTGTTAGGGGAACGGCTGAAGCTTTCTTT.

This clone has just a few counts. The chain recombines TRBV25-1 with TRBJ2-5; 8 bases are a match to TRBD1. The CDR3 covers 15 residues. The germline V gene has CDR1 MGHDK and CDR2 SYGVNS. V lost 4 bases, J lost 2 bases, and 6 bases stayed unmatched. CDR3 sequence: CASSGQGPRQETQYF. For the CDR3, the DNA is TGTGCCAGCAGTGGACAGGGGCCTCGTCAAGAGACCCAGTACTTC.

The chain joins TRBV5-1 to TRBJ2-5; D perhaps matches TRBD2 (7 bases). Germline V gene data show CDR1 as SGHRS and CDR2 as YFSETQ. V gave up 5 bases and J gave up 4 bases, with 15 bases separating them. This CDR3 spans 14 amino acids. This chain's CDR3 is CASSAGARGETQYF. The CDR3, as DNA: TGCGCCAGCAGTGCGGGAGCCAGGGGAGAGACCCAGTACTTC.

Notes on this clone: The junction departs from the called germline gene at one end, perhaps through a read error. The chain couples TRBV19 to TRBJ2-5; 9 bases agree with TRBD2. Germline loops: CDR1 LNHDA, CDR2 SQIVND (reference sequence). The CDR3 is 16 residues long. CDR3 protein: CTSSIDLAGGLETQYF. The DNA of the CDR3 is TGTACCAGTAGTATAGATCTCGCGGGGGGGTTGGAGACCCAGTACTTC.

This clone was counted between two and nine times. The DNA for the CDR3 is TGCGCCAGCAGCTTGGCCTTCACAGGGGACGGCGAGCAGTACTTC. Protein: CASSLAFTGDGEQYF. The chain recombines TRBV5-1 with TRBJ2-7, with 7 bases identical to TRBD1. The CDR3 extends over 15 amino acids. V gave up 0 bases and J gave up 6 bases; unmatched junction bases: 9. Germline values: CDR1 SGHRS, CDR2 YFSETQ.

The chain is built from TRBV28 and TRBJ2-7, with TRBD1 as a possible D gene (6 bases). The CDR3 has 14 amino acids. Trimming removed 1 base from V and 0 bases from J, with 7 bases in between. Per the germline V gene, CDR1 is MDHEN and CDR2 is SYDVKM. CDR3 region: CASSLLQGSYEQYV. The CDR3 nucleotides are TGTGCCAGCAGTTTATTACAGGGCTCCTACGAGCAGTACGTC.

Only a few counts were recorded for this clone. V is TRBV28 and J is TRBJ2-3, with 7 bases that match TRBD1. The CDR3 totals 16 residues. V was clipped by 3 bases and J by 0 bases; unmatched bases: 6. The germline V gene has CDR1 MDHEN and CDR2 SYDVKM. The CDR3 DNA reads as TGTGCCAGCAGTTTCGGGACAGAACTGAGCACAGATACGCAGTATTTT. Translation gives CASSFGTELSTDTQYF. Full variable domain (rest looked up from reference TRBV28 and TRBJ2-3): DVKVTQSSRYLVKRTGEKVFLECVQDMDHENMFWYRQDPGLGLRLIYFSYDVKMKEKGDIPEGYSVSREKKERFSLILESASTNQTSMYLCASSFGTELSTDTQYFGPGTRLTVL.

The chain is built from TRBV28 and TRBJ1-1, with TRBD1 as a possible D gene (6 bases). Germline V gene lookup returns CDR1 MDHEN and CDR2 SYDVKM. Trimming took 3 bases from V and 10 from J, leaving 9 bases between them. This CDR3 is built from 11 residues. The CDR3 sequence is CASSFVRGAFF. CDR3 nucleotides: TGTGCCAGCAGTTTTGTCAGGGGAGCTTTCTTT.

The CDR3 DNA is TGTGCCAGTAGGTTAACAGGGTTAAGGGGCACTGAAGCTTTCTTT. Amino acid sequence: CASRLTGLRGTEAFF. V usage is TRBV19 and J usage is TRBJ1-1; weak D call: TRBD1 (6 bases). Trimming pared 6 bases from V and 4 bases from J, leaving 18 bases between. In germline, CDR1 is LNHDA, CDR2 SQIVND (reference sequence). This CDR3 is 15 amino acids long.

This clone was observed a handful of times. The V call is TRBV5-1, the J call TRBJ2-5, with D possibly being TRBD1 (5 bases). Per germline, CDR1 SGHRS and CDR2 YFSETQ. CDR3 length: 14 residues. Between the trimmed V and J ends, which lost 3 bases and 4 bases, there was a span of 13 bases. The CDR3 loop is CASSSTSGPETQYF. The CDR3, as DNA: TGCGCCAGCAGCTCTACATCAGGGCCAGAGACCCAGTACTTC.

This clone has only a few counts. The rearrangement links TRBV5-1 to TRBJ1-3; no clear D. Germline CDR1 reads SGHRS; CDR2 reads YFSETQ. V lost 4 bases to trimming and J lost 2 bases, with 4 bases between them. There are 12 residues in the CDR3. The CDR3 loop is CASSVTGNTIYF. CDR3 nucleotides: TGCGCCAGCAGCGTCACTGGAAACACCATATATTTT. Based on the CDR3 plus reference TRBV5-1 and TRBJ1-3, the full variable domain is KAGVTQTPRYLIKTRGQQVTLSCSPISGHRSVSWYQQTPGQGLQFLFEYFSETQRNKGNFPGRFSGRQFSNSRSEMNVSTLELGDSALYLCASSVTGNTIYFGEGSWLTVV.

V and J are TRBV19 and TRBJ1-1; D is uncertain. There are 14 residues in the CDR3. Germline V CDR1 and CDR2: LNHDA, SQIVND (reference sequence). V lost 4 bases to trimming and J lost 5 bases, with 14 bases between them. Written as DNA, the CDR3 is TGTGCCAGTAGTACGATTGCCGAGGGTACTGAAGCTTTCTTT. Residues: CASSTIAEGTEAFF.

This clone was found a few times. A read error may produce the germline difference seen at one junction end. V is TRBV29-1 and J is TRBJ2-1; maybe TRBD2 (5 bases). Looked up from germline, CDR1 is SQVTM and CDR2 is ANQGSEA. The CDR3 runs to 15 residues. The CDR3 sequence is CSVDGLEGGYSEQFF. In DNA, the CDR3 is TGCAGCGTTGATGGTCTAGAGGGTGGATACAGTGAGCAGTTCTTC.

This clone was seen only a few times. This rearrangement joins TRBV19 to TRBJ2-6, with TRBD2 as a possible D gene (5 bases). The CDR3 spans 16 residues. Germline CDR1 LNHDA, CDR2 SQIVND (reference sequence). V was pared by 7 bases and J by 4 bases, with 17 bases between. CDR3 amino acids: CASTLSRGSGANVLTF. The CDR3 DNA follows: TGTGCCAGTACCCTATCCCGGGGATCCGGGGCCAACGTCCTGACTTTC.

The chain employs TRBV5-6 and TRBJ2-3; 11 nucleotides align to TRBD1. Trimming cost V 4 bases and J 1 base; bases outside gene matches: 11. Germline CDR1 SGHDT, CDR2 YYEEEE. There are 18 residues in the CDR3. The CDR3 region has the DNA TGTGCCAGCAGCCTACCGGGACAGGGGGGTTTTCGCACAGATACGCAGTATTTT. It specifies CASSLPGQGGFRTDTQYF.

This chain connects TRBV4-1 to TRBJ1-2; a weak D match, TRBD1 (5 bases). Per germline, CDR1 MGHRA and CDR2 YSYEKL. Trimming left V 3 bases short and J 8 bases short, with 19 bases between. The CDR3 has 15 amino acids. CDR3 nucleotides: TGCGCCAGCAGCCAGAGCGGGACCCGGGAAGGGGGCTACACCTTC. Amino acid sequence: CASSQSGTREGGYTF.

This clone was found a few times. This chain joins TRBV21-1 and TRBJ2-7; the table assigns TRBD1, which was not confirmed against the DNA. TRBV21-1 is noted as a pseudogene. The CDR3 is made up of 16 amino acids. CDR3 sequence: CASSKEEDRGSYEQYV. The CDR3 DNA is TGTGCCAGCAGCAAAGAAGAGGACAGGGGTTCCTACGAGCAGTACGTC.

This clone has only a few counts. The V gene is TRBV28, the J gene TRBJ1-1; D unresolved. The CDR3 is made up of 14 amino acids. CDR1 and CDR2 from the germline V gene are MDHEN and SYDVKM. V gave up 5 bases and J gave up 3 bases, with 13 bases separating them. The CDR3 DNA reads TGTGCCAGCAGTGCCCACGGCGGGGACACTGAAGCTTTCTTT. Translating it yields CASSAHGGDTEAFF.